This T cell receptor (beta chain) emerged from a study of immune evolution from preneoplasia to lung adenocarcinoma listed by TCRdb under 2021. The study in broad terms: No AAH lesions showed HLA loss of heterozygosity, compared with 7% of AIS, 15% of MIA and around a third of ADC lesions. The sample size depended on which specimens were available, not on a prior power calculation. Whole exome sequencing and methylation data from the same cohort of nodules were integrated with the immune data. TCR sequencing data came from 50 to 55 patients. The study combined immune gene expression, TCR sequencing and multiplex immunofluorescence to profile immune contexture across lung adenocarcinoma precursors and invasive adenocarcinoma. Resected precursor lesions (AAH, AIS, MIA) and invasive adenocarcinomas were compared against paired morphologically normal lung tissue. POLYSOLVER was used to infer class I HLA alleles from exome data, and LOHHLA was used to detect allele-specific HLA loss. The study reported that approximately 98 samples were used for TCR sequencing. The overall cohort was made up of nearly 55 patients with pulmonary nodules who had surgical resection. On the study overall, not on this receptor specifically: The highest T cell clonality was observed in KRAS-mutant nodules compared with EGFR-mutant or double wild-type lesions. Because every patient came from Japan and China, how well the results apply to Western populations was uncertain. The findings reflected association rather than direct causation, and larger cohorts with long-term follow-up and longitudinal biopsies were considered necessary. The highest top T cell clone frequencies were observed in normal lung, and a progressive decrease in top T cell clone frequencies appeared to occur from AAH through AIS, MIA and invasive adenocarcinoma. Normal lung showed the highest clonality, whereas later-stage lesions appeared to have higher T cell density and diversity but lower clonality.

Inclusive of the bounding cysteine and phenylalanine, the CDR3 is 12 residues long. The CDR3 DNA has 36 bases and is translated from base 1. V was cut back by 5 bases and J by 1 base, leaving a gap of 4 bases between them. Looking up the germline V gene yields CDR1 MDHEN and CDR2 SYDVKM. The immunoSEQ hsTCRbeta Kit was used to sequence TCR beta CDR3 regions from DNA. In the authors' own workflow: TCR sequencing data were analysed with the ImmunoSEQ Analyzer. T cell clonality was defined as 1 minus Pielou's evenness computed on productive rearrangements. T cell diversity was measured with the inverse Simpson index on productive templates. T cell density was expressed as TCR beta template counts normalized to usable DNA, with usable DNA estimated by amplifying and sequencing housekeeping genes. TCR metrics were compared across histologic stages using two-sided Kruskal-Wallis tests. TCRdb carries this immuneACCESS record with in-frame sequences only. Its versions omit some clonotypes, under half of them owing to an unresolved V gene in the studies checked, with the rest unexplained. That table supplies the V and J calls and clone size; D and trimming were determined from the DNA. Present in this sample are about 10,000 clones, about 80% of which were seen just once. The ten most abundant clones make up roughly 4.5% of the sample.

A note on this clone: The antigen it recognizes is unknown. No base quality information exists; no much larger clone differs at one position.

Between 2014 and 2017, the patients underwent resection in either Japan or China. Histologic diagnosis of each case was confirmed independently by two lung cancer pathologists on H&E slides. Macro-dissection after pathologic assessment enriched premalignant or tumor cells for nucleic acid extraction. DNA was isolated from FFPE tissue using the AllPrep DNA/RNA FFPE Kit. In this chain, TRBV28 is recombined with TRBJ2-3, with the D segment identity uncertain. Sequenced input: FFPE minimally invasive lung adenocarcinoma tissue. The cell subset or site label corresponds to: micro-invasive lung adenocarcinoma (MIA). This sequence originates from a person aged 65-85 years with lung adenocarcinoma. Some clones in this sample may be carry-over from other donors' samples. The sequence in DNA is TGTGCCAGCAGTCAGGGCACAGATACGCAGTATTTT. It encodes CASSQGTDTQYF.